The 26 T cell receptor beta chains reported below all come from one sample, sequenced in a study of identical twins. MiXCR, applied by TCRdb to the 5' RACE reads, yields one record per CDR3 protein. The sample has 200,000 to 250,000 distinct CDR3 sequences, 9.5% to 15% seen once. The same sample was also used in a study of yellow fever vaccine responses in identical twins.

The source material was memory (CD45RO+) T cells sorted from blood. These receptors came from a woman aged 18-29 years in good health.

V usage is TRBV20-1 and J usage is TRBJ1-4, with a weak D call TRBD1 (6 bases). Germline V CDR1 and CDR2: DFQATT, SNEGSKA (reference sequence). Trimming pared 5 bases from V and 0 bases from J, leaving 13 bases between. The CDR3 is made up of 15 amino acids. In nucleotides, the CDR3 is TGCAGTGCTGTTATAGGGGGGGCAACTAATGAAAAACTGTTTTTT. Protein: CSAVIGGATNEKLFF.

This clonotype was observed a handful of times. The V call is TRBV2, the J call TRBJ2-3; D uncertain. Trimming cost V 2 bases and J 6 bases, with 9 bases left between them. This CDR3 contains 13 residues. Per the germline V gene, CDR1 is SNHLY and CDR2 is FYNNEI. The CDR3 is CASSERVVDTQYF. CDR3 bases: TGTGCCAGCAGTGAACGTGTGGTGGATACGCAGTATTTT.

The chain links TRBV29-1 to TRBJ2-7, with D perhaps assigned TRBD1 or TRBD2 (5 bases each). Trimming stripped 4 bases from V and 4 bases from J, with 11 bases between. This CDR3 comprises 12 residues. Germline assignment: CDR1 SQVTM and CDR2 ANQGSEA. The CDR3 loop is CSVGGAGYEQYF. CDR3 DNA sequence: TGCAGCGTTGGAGGGGCAGGATACGAGCAGTACTTC.

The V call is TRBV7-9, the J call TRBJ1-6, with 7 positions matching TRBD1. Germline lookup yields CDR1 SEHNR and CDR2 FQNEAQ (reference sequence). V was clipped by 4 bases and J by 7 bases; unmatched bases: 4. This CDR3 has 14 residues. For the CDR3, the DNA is TGTGCCAGCAGCTCGGGACAGACCAATTCACCCCTCCACTTT. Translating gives CASSSGQTNSPLHF.

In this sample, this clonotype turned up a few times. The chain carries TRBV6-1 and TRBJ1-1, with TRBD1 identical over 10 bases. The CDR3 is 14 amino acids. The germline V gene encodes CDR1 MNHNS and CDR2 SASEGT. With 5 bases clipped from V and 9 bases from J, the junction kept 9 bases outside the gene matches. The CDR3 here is CASSRDRGPPKAFF. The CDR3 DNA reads TGTGCCAGCAGTCGGGACAGGGGCCCTCCGAAAGCTTTCTTT.

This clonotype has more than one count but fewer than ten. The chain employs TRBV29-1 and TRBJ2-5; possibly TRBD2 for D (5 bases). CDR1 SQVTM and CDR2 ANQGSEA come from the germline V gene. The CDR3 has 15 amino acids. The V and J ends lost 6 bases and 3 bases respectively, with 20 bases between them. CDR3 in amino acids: CSVGFSGITKETQYF. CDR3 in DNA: TGCAGCGTCGGGTTTTCCGGGATCACCAAAGAGACCCAGTACTTC.

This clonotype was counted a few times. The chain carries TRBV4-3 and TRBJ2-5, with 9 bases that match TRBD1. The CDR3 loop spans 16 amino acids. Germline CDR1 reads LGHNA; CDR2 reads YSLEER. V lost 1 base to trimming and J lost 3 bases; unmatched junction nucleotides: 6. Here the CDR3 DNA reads TGCGCCAGCAGCCAAGTGGGGACAGGGTTAGAAGAGACCCAGTACTTC. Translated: CASSQVGTGLEETQYF.

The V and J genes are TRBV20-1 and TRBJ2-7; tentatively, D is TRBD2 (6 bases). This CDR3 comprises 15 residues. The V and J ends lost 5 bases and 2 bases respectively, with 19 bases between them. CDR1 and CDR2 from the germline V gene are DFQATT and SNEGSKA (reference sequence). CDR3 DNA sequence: TGCAGTGCTTCTAAAGCGGGCTTTGTTCCCTACGAGCAGTACTTC. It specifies CSASKAGFVPYEQYF.

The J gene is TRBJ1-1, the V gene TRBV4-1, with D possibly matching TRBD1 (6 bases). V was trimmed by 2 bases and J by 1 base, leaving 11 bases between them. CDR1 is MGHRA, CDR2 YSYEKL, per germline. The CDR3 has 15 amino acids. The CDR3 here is CASSQRQAPNTEAFF. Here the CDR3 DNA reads TGCGCCAGCAGCCAAAGACAGGCACCGAACACTGAAGCTTTCTTT.

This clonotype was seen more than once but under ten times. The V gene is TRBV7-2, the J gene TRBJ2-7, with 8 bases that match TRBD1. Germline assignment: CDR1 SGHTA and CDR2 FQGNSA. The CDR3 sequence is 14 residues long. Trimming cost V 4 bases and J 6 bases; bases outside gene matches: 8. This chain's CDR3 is CASSSTGDAAEQYF. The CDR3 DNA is TGTGCCAGCAGCTCGACAGGGGACGCTGCCGAGCAGTACTTC.

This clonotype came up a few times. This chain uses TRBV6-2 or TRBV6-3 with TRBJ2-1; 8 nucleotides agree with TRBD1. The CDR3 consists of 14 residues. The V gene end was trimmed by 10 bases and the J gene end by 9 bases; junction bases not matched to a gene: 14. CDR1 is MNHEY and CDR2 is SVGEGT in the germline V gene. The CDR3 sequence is CATQPGTGSGEQFF. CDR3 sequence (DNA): TGTGCCACCCAGCCGGGGACAGGTTCTGGTGAGCAGTTCTTC.

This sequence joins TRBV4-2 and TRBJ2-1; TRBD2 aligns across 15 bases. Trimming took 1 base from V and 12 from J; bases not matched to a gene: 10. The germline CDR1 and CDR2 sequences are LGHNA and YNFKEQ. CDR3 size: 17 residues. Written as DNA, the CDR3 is TGTGCCAGCAGCCAAGGGACCGGGACTAGCGGGGGGTTGGGGCAGTTCTTC. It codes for CASSQGTGTSGGLGQFF.

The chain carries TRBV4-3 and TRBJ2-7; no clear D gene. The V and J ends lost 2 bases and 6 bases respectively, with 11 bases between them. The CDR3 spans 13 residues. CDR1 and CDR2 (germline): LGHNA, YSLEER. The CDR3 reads CASSQYRSAEQYF. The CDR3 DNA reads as TGCGCCAGCAGCCAATACCGGAGTGCCGAGCAGTACTTC.

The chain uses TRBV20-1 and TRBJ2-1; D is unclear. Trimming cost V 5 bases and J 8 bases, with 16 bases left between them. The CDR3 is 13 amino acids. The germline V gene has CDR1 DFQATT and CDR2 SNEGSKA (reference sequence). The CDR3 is CSAPNPRLYEQFF. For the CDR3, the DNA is TGCAGTGCTCCAAACCCGAGGTTATATGAGCAGTTCTTC.

CDR3 protein: CSLPKGNEQFF. CDR3 DNA sequence: TGCAGCCTGCCCAAGGGGAATGAGCAGTTCTTC. This chain uses TRBV20-1 with TRBJ2-1; perhaps TRBD1 as D (5 bases). Germline assignment: CDR1 DFQATT and CDR2 SNEGSKA (reference sequence). CDR3 size: 11 residues.

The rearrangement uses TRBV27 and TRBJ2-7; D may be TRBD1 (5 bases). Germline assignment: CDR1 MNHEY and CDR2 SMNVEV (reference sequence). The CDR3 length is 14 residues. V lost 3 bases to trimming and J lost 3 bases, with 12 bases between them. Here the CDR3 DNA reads TGTGCCAGCAGTTTTACAGGATCACTCTACGAGCAGTACTTC. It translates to CASSFTGSLYEQYF.

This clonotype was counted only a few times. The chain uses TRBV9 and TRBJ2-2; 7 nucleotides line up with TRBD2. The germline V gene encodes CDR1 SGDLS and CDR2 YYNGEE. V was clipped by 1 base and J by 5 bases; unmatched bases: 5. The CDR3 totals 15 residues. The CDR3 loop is CASSVRSGDTGELFF. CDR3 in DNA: TGTGCCAGCAGCGTAAGGAGCGGGGATACCGGGGAGCTGTTTTTT.

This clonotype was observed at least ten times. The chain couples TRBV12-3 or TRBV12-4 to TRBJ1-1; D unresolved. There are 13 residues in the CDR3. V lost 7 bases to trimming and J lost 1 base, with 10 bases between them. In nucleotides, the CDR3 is TGTGCCAGCACCCTAACATCGAACACTGAAGCTTTCTTT. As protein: CASTLTSNTEAFF.

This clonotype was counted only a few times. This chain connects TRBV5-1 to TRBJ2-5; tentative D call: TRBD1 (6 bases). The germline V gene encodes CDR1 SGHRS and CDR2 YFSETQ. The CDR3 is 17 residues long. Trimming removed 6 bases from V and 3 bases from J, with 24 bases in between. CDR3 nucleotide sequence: TGCGCCAGCAAAAATCCCGACGGTGGGGCAGGGGAAGAGACCCAGTACTTC. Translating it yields CASKNPDGGAGEETQYF.

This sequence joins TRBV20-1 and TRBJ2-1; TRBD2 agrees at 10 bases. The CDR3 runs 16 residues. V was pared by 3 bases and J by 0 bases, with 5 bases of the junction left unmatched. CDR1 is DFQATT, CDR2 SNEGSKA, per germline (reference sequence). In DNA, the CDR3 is TGCAGTGCTAGGGGGACTAGCGCGGGCTCCTACAATGAGCAGTTCTTC. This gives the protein CSARGTSAGSYNEQFF.

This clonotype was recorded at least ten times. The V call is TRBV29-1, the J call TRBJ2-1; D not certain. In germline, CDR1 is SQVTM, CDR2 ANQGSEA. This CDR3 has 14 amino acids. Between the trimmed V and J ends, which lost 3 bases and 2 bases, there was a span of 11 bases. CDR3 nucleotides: TGCAGCGTTGAGTCCAGAACGACCTACAATGAGCAGTTCTTC. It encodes CSVESRTTYNEQFF.

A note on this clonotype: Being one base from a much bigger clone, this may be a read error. As DNA, the CDR3 is TGCAGTGCTAGAGAGTGGAAACCGTTGAATGAAAAACTGTTTTTT. Translating it yields CSAREWKPLNEKLFF. The rearrangement links TRBV20-1 to TRBJ1-4; D not certain. This CDR3 is built from 15 residues. Looked up from germline, CDR1 is DFQATT and CDR2 is SNEGSKA (reference sequence). V shed 0 bases and J shed 5 bases, with 13 bases lying between them.

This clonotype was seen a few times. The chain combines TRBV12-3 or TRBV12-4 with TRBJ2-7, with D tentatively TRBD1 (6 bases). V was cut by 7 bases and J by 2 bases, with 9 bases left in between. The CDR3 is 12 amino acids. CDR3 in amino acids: CASTKGAYEQYF. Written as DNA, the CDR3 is TGTGCCAGCACAAAGGGGGCCTACGAGCAGTACTTC.

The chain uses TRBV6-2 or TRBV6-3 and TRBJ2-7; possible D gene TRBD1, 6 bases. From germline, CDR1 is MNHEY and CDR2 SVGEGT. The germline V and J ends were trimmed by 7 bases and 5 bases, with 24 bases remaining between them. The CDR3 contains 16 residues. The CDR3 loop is CASTSGTSTYRDEQYF. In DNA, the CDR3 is TGTGCCAGCACCTCCGGGACATCGACCTACAGGGACGAGCAGTACTTC.

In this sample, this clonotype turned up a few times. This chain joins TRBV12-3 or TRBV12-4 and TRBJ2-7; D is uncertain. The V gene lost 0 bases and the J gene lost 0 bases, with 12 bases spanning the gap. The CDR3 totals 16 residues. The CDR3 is CASSLAVGYSSYEQYF. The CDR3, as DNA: TGTGCCAGCAGTTTAGCGGTGGGGTACAGCTCCTACGAGCAGTACTTC.

In nucleotides, the CDR3 is TGTGCCAGCAGTTACTCGACGGACAGCTCCTACGAGCAGTACTTC. Protein product: CASSYSTDSSYEQYF. The V and J genes are TRBV6-2 or TRBV6-3 and TRBJ2-7, with a tentative D call TRBD1 (6 bases). Trimming shortened V by 0 bases and J by 0 bases, and 9 bases separated the two germline ends. The CDR3 extends over 15 amino acids. Looked up from germline, CDR1 is MNHEY and CDR2 is SVGEGT.